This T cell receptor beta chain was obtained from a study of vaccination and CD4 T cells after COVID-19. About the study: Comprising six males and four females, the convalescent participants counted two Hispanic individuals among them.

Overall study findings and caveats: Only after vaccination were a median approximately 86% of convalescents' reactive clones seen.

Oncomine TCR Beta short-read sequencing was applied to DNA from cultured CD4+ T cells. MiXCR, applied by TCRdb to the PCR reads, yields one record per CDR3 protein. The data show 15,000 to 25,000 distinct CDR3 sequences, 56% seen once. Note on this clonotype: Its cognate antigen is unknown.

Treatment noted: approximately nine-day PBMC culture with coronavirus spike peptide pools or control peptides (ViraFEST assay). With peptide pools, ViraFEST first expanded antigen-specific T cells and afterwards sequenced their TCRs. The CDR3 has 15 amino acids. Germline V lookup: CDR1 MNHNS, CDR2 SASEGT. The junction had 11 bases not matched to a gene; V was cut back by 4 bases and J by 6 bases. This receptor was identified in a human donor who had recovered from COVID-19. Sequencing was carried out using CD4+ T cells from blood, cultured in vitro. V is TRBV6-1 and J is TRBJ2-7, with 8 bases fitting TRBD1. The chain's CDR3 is CASSGTPGQVSEQYF. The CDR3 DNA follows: TGTGCCAGCAGTGGGACTCCGGGACAGGTCTCCGAGCAGTACTTC.